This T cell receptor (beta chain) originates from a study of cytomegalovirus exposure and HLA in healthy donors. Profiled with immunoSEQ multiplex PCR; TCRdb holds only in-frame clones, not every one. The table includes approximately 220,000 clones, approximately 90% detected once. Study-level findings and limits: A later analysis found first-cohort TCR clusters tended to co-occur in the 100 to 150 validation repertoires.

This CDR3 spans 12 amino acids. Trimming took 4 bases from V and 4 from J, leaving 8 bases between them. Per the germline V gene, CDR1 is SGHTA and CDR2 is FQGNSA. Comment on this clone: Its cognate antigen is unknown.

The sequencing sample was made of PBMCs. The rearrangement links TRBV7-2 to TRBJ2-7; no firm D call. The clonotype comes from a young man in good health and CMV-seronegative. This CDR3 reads CASSSGRYEQYF. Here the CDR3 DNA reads TGTGCCAGCAGCTCAGGCCGTTACGAGCAGTACTTC.